A selection of T cell receptor beta chains follows, all from one sample in a study of T cell changes during pregnancy in multiple sclerosis. The method was immunoSEQ multiplex PCR; TCRdb's version includes in-frame clones alone and lacks a portion of them. The table shows tens of thousands of clones, with approximately 91% occurring only once. The source was CD8+ T cells from peripheral blood mononuclear cells, collected after pregnancy. The receptors were sampled from a female donor with multiple sclerosis, enrolled in a pregnancy study. Each CDR3 is given with its conserved first and last residue. A D gene is named only where the DNA matches it firmly. Rows give clone size only sometimes, using once, few, many, or a class for an expanded clone.

clone_size d_call j_call v_call cdr3_nt cdr3_aa
medium-sized - TRBJ1-1 TRBV6-1 TGTGCCAGCAATCGGGCAGGGGAGGGCACTGAAGCTTTCTTT CASNRAGEGTEAFF
- TRBD1 TRBJ2-2 TRBV6-5 TGTGCCAGCAGCCCCGGGACAGGGCCCGGGGAGCTGTTTTTT CASSPGTGPGELFF
medium-sized - TRBJ1-5 TRBV27 TGTGCCAGCAGAGAGGGTCAGGACAATCAGCCCCAGCATTTT CASREGQDNQPQHF
- TRBD1 TRBJ2-7 TRBV30 TGTGCCTGGCAGGACAGGGGCCACGAGCAGTACTTC CAWQDRGHEQYF
- - TRBJ2-5 TRBV15 TGTGCCACCAGCGGGCCAAAGGGGGGGCGGGAGACCCAGTACTTC CATSGPKGGRETQYF
- - TRBJ2-1 TRBV27 TGTGCCAGCAGTGATCCCGAGCGGAGAAACTACAATGAGCAGTTCTTC CASSDPERRNYNEQFF
- TRBD1 TRBJ2-3 TRBV19 TGTGCCAGTAGTGCGGGGACAGGGGACACAGATACGCAGTATTTT CASSAGTGDTDTQYF
- - TRBJ2-1 TRBV9 TGTGCCAGCAGCCATCAGGGAGGGGGGAGTTTCAATGAGCAGTTCTTC CASSHQGGGSFNEQFF
- TRBD1 TRBJ1-1 TRBV19 TGTGCCAGTAGGATCAGGACAGGGGGCAAGGGCACTGAAGCTTTCTTT CASRIRTGGKGTEAFF
- - TRBJ1-1 TRBV19 TGTGCCAGTACTATTCGCTCGGACACTGAAGCTTTCTTT CASTIRSDTEAFF
- - TRBJ1-1 TRBV27 TGTGCCAGCCGCCAGGCAGGGTCGAACACTGAAGCTTTCTTT CASRQAGSNTEAFF
- - TRBJ2-5 TRBV6-1 TGTGCCAGCAGTGAATCGACCGGGAAACAAGAGACCCAGTACTTC CASSESTGKQETQYF
- TRBD1 TRBJ2-3 TRBV29-1 TGCAGCGTTGTCAGGGGGCCAGATACGCAGTATTTT CSVVRGPDTQYF
- - TRBJ2-2 TRBV27 TGTGCCAGCACCCCCCTTGAGGCGAACACCGGGGAGCTGTTTTTT CASTPLEANTGELFF
- - TRBJ2-2 TRBV28 TGTGCCAGCAAATTAGGCGTGTTTAGGACACTGAACACCGGGGAGCTGTTTTTT CASKLGVFRTLNTGELFF
once - TRBJ1-1 TRBV28 TGTGCCAGCAGTTTCGGGGTGGAGGGAGCCACTGAAGCTTTCTTT CASSFGVEGATEAFF
- TRBD2 TRBJ2-7 TRBV29-1 TGCAGCGTTGGTACGCCTAGCGGCTACGAGCAGTACTTC CSVGTPSGYEQYF
- TRBD2 TRBJ2-7 TRBV6-5 TGTGCCAGCAGTTTCCTCCGGGCTAGCGGGATACACGAGCAGTACTTC CASSFLRASGIHEQYF
- TRBD2 TRBJ2-1 TRBV29-1 TGCAGCGTTGAAGTTCTCCCTAGCGGGAGGTATATAGATGAGCAGTTCTTC CSVEVLPSGRYIDEQFF
- - TRBJ1-1 TRBV19 TGTGCCAGTAGTATCATCGGGAACACTGAAGCTTTCTTT CASSIIGNTEAFF
- TRBD1 TRBJ2-7 TRBV5-5 TGTGCCAGCAGCTTGGAGTGGCAGGGGGCCTACGAGCAGTACTTC CASSLEWQGAYEQYF
- TRBD1 TRBJ2-7 TRBV9 TGTGCCAGCAGCGTAGGTTCCGGGACAGGTTACGAGCAGTACTTC CASSVGSGTGYEQYF
- - TRBJ2-7 TRBV5-5 TGTGCCAGCAGCCCTGGGACTGATTCCATCCTCTGGTACGAGCAGTACTTC CASSPGTDSILWYEQYF
- TRBD1 TRBJ1-1 TRBV7-9 TGTGCCAGCAGCTTAGTCGAGGGTATGGGACAGTTGAACACTGAAGCTTTCTTT CASSLVEGMGQLNTEAFF
- TRBD2 TRBJ2-7 TRBV4-1 TGCGCCAGCAGCCATGTCCCCGGGGGGGTCCACGAGCAGTACTTC CASSHVPGGVHEQYF
- TRBD2 TRBJ2-2 TRBV7-7 TGTGCTAGCAGCTTATTCCCTAGCGGGAGAGAAAGCACCGGGGAGCTGTTTTTT CASSLFPSGRESTGELFF
- - TRBJ1-5 TRBV7-2 TGTGCCAGCAGCTTTAGGGAGTATAGCAATCAGCCCCAGCATTTT CASSFREYSNQPQHF
once TRBD2 TRBJ2-1 TRBV27 TGTGCCAGCAGTCCCTTGGCGGGAGGGCTGGATGAGCAGTTCTTC CASSPLAGGLDEQFF
- TRBD2 TRBJ2-1 TRBV11-2 TGTGCCAGCAGCTTACGCGGGGGGGACCCCAATGAGCAGTTCTTC CASSLRGGDPNEQFF
- - TRBJ2-7 TRBV27 TGTGCCAGCAGTTTGGCACTCCGGGGCTACGAGCAGTACTTC CASSLALRGYEQYF
once - TRBJ2-3 TRBV5-5 TGTGCCAGCAGCTTAATTAGTTCTAGCACAGATACGCAGTATTTT CASSLISSSTDTQYF
- TRBD1 TRBJ2-7 TRBV28 TGTGCCAGCAGTTTCCCGGGACAGGGCCCCTTTATACCCTACGAGCAGTACTTC CASSFPGQGPFIPYEQYF
few - TRBJ1-1 TRBV19 TGTGCCAGTAGGACATTATCCACTGAAGCTTTCTTT CASRTLSTEAFF
- - TRBJ2-1 TRBV21-1 TGTGCCAGCAGCAAAATCAGCCAGGGGGCTTCCCATGAGCAGTTCTTC CASSKISQGASHEQFF
- - TRBJ2-3 TRBV29-1 TGCAGCGTTGTCTACGACTCCACAGATACGCAGTATTTT CSVVYDSTDTQYF
- - TRBJ2-7 TRBV7-9 TGTGCCAGCAGCCCACGACTAGGGTTCTACGAGCAGTACTTC CASSPRLGFYEQYF
- TRBD1 TRBJ2-2 TRBV27 TGTGCCAGCAGTTCCGGGAGGGACAGGGGATCCGGGGAGCTGTTTTTT CASSSGRDRGSGELFF
once - TRBJ1-2 TRBV13 TGTGCCAGCAGCCTAGGGGGACAAACCCTCTATGGCTACACCTTC CASSLGGQTLYGYTF
- TRBD2 TRBJ2-2 TRBV6-1 TGTGCCAGCAGTGAAGAGGCGGGAGGGCCCGGGGAGCTGTTTTTT CASSEEAGGPGELFF
- - TRBJ2-3 TRBV6-5 TGTGCCAGCAGTCCTTGGGGGGAGTCCACAGATACGCAGTATTTT CASSPWGESTDTQYF
once - TRBJ2-1 TRBV13 TGTGCCAGCAGCTTAGTCGGGGGAGTGGTCTCCTACAATGAGCAGTTCTTC CASSLVGGVVSYNEQFF
- - TRBJ1-2 TRBV9 TGTGCCAGCAGCCAAATGGGCACAGGGAACTATGGCTACACCTTC CASSQMGTGNYGYTF
- - TRBJ1-1 TRBV6-5 TGTGCCAGCAGGGCCCCTGGGGGGGAAGCTTTCTTT CASRAPGGEAFF
- TRBD2 TRBJ2-3 TRBV28 TGTGCCAGCAGCCCAACGGGGGGAGGGACTAGCGAGATCAACTTCGCCACAGATACGCAGTATTTT CASSPTGGGTSEINFATDTQYF
- TRBD2 TRBJ2-2 TRBV7-9 TGTGCCAGCAGCTCTACTAGCGACACCGGGGAGCTGTTTTTT CASSSTSDTGELFF
- - TRBJ2-7 TRBV18 TGTGCCAGCTCGCCGAGCTCCTACGAGCAGTACTTC CASSPSSYEQYF
- - TRBJ1-1 TRBV4-3 TGCGCCAGCAGCCGACAACTAGACACTGAAGCTTTCTTT CASSRQLDTEAFF
- TRBD2 TRBJ2-3 TRBV4-2 TGTGCCAGCAGCCAAGAGTTAGCGGGAGGGAGCACAGATACGCAGTATTTT CASSQELAGGSTDTQYF
- - TRBJ2-5 TRBV10-3 TGTGCCATCAGTGCCAAACTCCAGGTGCCTGAAGAGACCCAGTACTTC CAISAKLQVPEETQYF
- TRBD2 TRBJ2-3 TRBV11-3 TGTGCCAGCAGCTTAGGGAGCGGGGAGACAGATACGCAGTATTTT CASSLGSGETDTQYF
- - TRBJ2-7 TRBV27 TGTGCCAGCAGTTTATTTCAGGGTCAGCACGAGCAGTACTTC CASSLFQGQHEQYF
- - TRBJ2-7 TRBV11-2 TGTGCCAGCAGCTTACTCCCCTACGAGCAGTACTTC CASSLLPYEQYF
- - TRBJ2-7 TRBV19 TGTGCCAGTAGTATAGGTGTGCGGGCAGGGGCAACCCTCGAGCAGTACTTC CASSIGVRAGATLEQYF
- TRBD2 TRBJ2-7 TRBV7-9 TGTGCCAGCAGCTTATGGGAGGGCTCCTACGAGCAGTACTTC CASSLWEGSYEQYF
- TRBD1 TRBJ2-7 TRBV18 TGTGCCAGCTCACCTAGGGACAGGGCCACCTACGAGCAGTACTTC CASSPRDRATYEQYF
- - TRBJ2-2 TRBV7-9 TGTGCCAGCAGCTTAGTGGCAGCCGGGGACACCGGGGAGCTGTTTTTT CASSLVAAGDTGELFF
- TRBD1 TRBJ1-5 TRBV6-1 TGTGCCAGCAGTGAAGCGACAGGGCTTCAGCCCCAGCATTTT CASSEATGLQPQHF
- - TRBJ1-1 TRBV11-2 TGTGCCAGCAGCTTAGGGGGCAGAAACATGAACACTGAAGCTTTCTTT CASSLGGRNMNTEAFF
- - TRBJ2-1 TRBV6-6 TGTGCCACCAAGGAACTAGAGCAGCAGTTCTTC CATKELEQQFF